This T cell receptor (beta chain) was captured in a study of T cells after yellow fever vaccination. This clonotype was picked up a small number of times. Trimming took off 3 bases at V and 8 bases at J, with 8 bases between the two ends. The CDR3 consists of 13 residues. In TCRdb, the 5' RACE reads were re-called with MiXCR into one record per CDR3 protein. The sample records just over 300,000 distinct CDR3 sequences, 3.6% being singletons. This receptor was taken from a man between 18 and 35 years old who received the YFV17D yellow fever vaccine. The rearrangement joins TRBV12-3 or TRBV12-4 to TRBJ1-6; D gene ambiguous. Sequenced here: PBMCs, sampled on the day of the yellow fever booster vaccination. CDR3 residues: CASSFAGYSPLHF. The CDR3 DNA follows: TGTGCCAGCAGTTTCGCGGGGTATTCACCCCTCCACTTT.